Listed here are 21 T cell receptor beta chains from one sample, sequenced in a study of CD8 T cells in Susac syndrome. An input of about 0.45 to 1 ug of RNA was subjected to reverse transcription using random hexamers. MiXCR, run by TCRdb on the immunoSEQ multiplex PCR reads, gives a single entry per CDR3 protein. The sample carries approximately 100,000 distinct CDR3 sequences, approximately 90% recorded once. What was sequenced was CD8+ T cells from PBMCs. These receptors all come from a human donor in good health.

This chain connects TRBV25-1 to TRBJ2-7; perhaps TRBD1 as D (6 bases). Germline V gene sequence: CDR1 MGHDK, CDR2 SYGVNS. V shed 4 bases and J shed 3 bases, with 16 bases lying between them. This CDR3 region has 15 residues. The CDR3 protein is CASSGSRGWVYEQYF. DNA for the CDR3: TGTGCCAGCAGTGGAAGCAGGGGATGGGTCTACGAGCAGTACTTC.

The V gene is TRBV19, the J gene TRBJ1-4, with D perhaps matching TRBD1 (5 bases). Trimming took 8 bases from V and 8 from J, leaving 15 bases between them. Germline CDR1 is LNHDA and CDR2 is SQIVND (reference sequence). The CDR3 covers 13 residues. CDR3 DNA sequence: TGTGCCAGTCGGGACTTAGTTTACGAAAAACTGTTTTTT. It specifies CASRDLVYEKLFF.

CDR3 residues: CASSNPSGAYEQYF. CDR3 DNA: TGCGCCAGCAGCAACCCTAGCGGGGCCTACGAGCAGTACTTC. This sequence joins TRBV5-1 and TRBJ2-7, with 9 bases lining up with TRBD2. Germline CDR1 is SGHRS and CDR2 is YFSETQ. Losses at the gene ends were 4 bases for V and 2 bases for J; bases not matched to a gene: 4. The CDR3 runs 14 residues.

The CDR3 is CASSRGRAGYGNQPQHF. The DNA of the CDR3 is TGTGCCAGCAGCCGCGGGCGCGCGGGGTATGGCAATCAGCCCCAGCATTTT. J is TRBJ1-5 and V is TRBV5-6; D gene ambiguous. CDR1 SGHDT and CDR2 YYEEEE come from the germline V gene. This CDR3 has 17 amino acids. V was cut by 4 bases and J by 2 bases, with 19 bases left in between.

This chain links TRBV2 with TRBJ2-1; D is possibly TRBD1 (5 bases). Trimming stripped 1 base from V and 4 bases from J, with 8 bases between. The germline V gene has CDR1 SNHLY and CDR2 FYNNEI. This CDR3 is built from 14 residues. In nucleotides, the CDR3 is TGTGCCAGCAGTGAAGGGCAGGGATACAATGAGCAGTTCTTC. This codes for CASSEGQGYNEQFF.

This clonotype was seen just once. The chain combines TRBV27 with TRBJ1-4, with 9 bases matching TRBD1. J lost 7 bases, V lost 6 bases, and 9 bases had no gene match. CDR3 size: 15 residues. The germline CDR1 and CDR2 sequences are MNHEY and SMNVEV (reference sequence). The CDR3 here is CASSGTGTGREKLFF. CDR3 DNA sequence: TGTGCCAGCAGCGGAACCGGGACAGGGCGTGAAAAACTGTTTTTT.

This clonotype appeared once. V is TRBV9 and J is TRBJ2-1; D remains unclear. V was trimmed by 5 bases and J by 1 base, leaving 13 bases between them. The CDR3 is 15 residues long. Germline V gene data show CDR1 as SGDLS and CDR2 as YYNGEE. The CDR3 sequence: CASSDSTSSYNEQFF. The CDR3 bases are TGTGCCAGCAGTGATTCGACGAGTTCCTACAATGAGCAGTTCTTC.

The rearrangement joins TRBV20-1 to TRBJ1-5; D might be TRBD1 (6 bases). Trimming took 6 bases from V and 0 from J, leaving 18 bases between them. CDR1 and CDR2 from the germline V gene are DFQATT and SNEGSKA (reference sequence). The CDR3 contains 16 residues. The CDR3 reads CSAILRGGPSNQPQHF. The DNA for the CDR3 is TGCAGTGCCATCCTCCGGGGGGGCCCTAGCAATCAGCCCCAGCATTTT.

This chain connects TRBV7-2 to TRBJ1-2; the D is unclear. Deletions cut 5 bases from V and 8 bases from J, with 24 bases between. Per the germline V gene, CDR1 is SGHTA and CDR2 is FQGNSA. This CDR3 has 16 amino acids. Written as DNA, the CDR3 is TGTGCCAGCAGCCCGAACCCTGTCATTGGGCAAGGGGGCTACACCTTC. This codes for CASSPNPVIGQGGYTF. Based on the CDR3 plus reference TRBV7-2 and TRBJ1-2, the full variable domain is GAGVSQSPSNKVTEKGKDVELRCDPISGHTALYWYRQSLGQGLEFLIYFQGNSAPDKSGLPSDRFSAERTGGSVSTLTIQRTQQEDSAVYLCASSPNPVIGQGGYTFGSGTRLTVV.

The V and J genes are TRBV29-1 and TRBJ2-1; 8 bases fit TRBD2. With V trimmed by 7 bases and J by 0 bases, 20 bases remained unmatched. The CDR3 contains 19 residues. CDR1 and CDR2 from the germline V gene are SQVTM and ANQGSEA. The CDR3 DNA reads as TGCAGCGCTACGGGGGGGGGAGTCTCTTCCCCAAGCTCCTACAATGAGCAGTTCTTC. Translated, it gives CSATGGGVSSPSSYNEQFF.

The V call is TRBV25-1, the J call TRBJ1-5, with unresolved D. The CDR3 is 13 amino acids. Germline V gene sequence: CDR1 MGHDK, CDR2 SYGVNS. Trimming pared 2 bases from V and 5 bases from J, leaving 7 bases between. The CDR3 region is CASSERTDQPQHF. For the CDR3, the DNA is TGTGCCAGCAGTGAACGGACCGATCAGCCCCAGCATTTT.

This chain connects TRBV7-2 to TRBJ2-1, with 11 positions matching TRBD1. The trim removed 5 bases at V and 6 bases at J, leaving 6 bases unmatched. Per the germline V gene, CDR1 is SGHTA and CDR2 is FQGNSA. The CDR3 runs 15 residues. The CDR3 DNA is TGTGCCAGCAGCCCCTCAGGGACAGGGGGCAATGAGCAGTTCTTC. Amino acid sequence: CASSPSGTGGNEQFF.

This clonotype was seen only once. V usage is TRBV5-1 and J usage is TRBJ1-4, with a tentative D call TRBD1 (6 bases). V lost 0 bases, J lost 0 bases, and 12 bases lay in between. The CDR3 extends over 17 amino acids. Germline loops: CDR1 SGHRS, CDR2 YFSETQ. CDR3 in amino acids: CASSLGWTATTNEKLFF. CDR3 sequence (DNA): TGCGCCAGCAGCTTGGGGTGGACAGCAACAACTAATGAAAAACTGTTTTTT.

CDR3 loop: CSVKDGSNYGYTF. The CDR3 region has the DNA TGCAGTGTTAAGGACGGATCTAACTATGGCTACACCTTC. The rearrangement joins TRBV20-1 to TRBJ1-2; D remains ambiguous. Germline assignment: CDR1 DFQATT and CDR2 SNEGSKA (reference sequence). This CDR3 is 13 amino acids long. Deletions cut 7 bases from V and 0 bases from J, with 12 bases between.

The chain is built from TRBV6-5 and TRBJ2-7; either TRBD1 or TRBD2 may supply D (6 bases each). The CDR3 spans 14 residues. Germline CDR1 is MNHEY and CDR2 is SVGAGI. V was clipped by 5 bases and J by 4 bases, with 15 bases between them. The CDR3, as DNA: TGTGCCAGCAGTATCTGGCAGGGGACTTACGAGCAGTACTTC. Translating gives CASSIWQGTYEQYF.

This clonotype was observed once. The chain joins TRBV6-2 or TRBV6-3 to TRBJ2-7, with D possibly called TRBD1 or TRBD2 (5 bases each). The CDR3 has 13 amino acids. Germline V gene data show CDR1 as MNHEY and CDR2 as SVGEGT. V dropped 10 bases and J dropped 2 bases, with 15 bases sitting between them. CDR3 in amino acids: CATAGTEPYEQYF. CDR3 nucleotide sequence: TGTGCCACCGCCGGGACGGAGCCCTACGAGCAGTACTTC.

The chain combines TRBV5-1 with TRBJ2-1; 11 bases map to TRBD2. The V and J ends lost 1 base and 5 bases, in that order; junction bases with no gene match: 2. Germline V gives CDR1 SGHRS, CDR2 YFSETQ. This CDR3 has 15 residues. The CDR3 reads CASSLTSGRNNEQFF. For the CDR3, the DNA is TGCGCCAGCAGCTTGACTAGCGGGAGAAACAATGAGCAGTTCTTC.

This clonotype showed up just once. This chain links TRBV6-5 with TRBJ2-2; 10 nucleotides match TRBD2. In germline, CDR1 is MNHEY, CDR2 SVGAGI. J lost 4 bases, V lost 4 bases, and 6 bases had no gene match. The length of the CDR3 is 16 residues. The CDR3 sequence is CASSLGLAEVTGELFF. Written as DNA, the CDR3 is TGTGCCAGCAGTTTAGGACTAGCGGAGGTCACCGGGGAGCTGTTTTTT.

The rearrangement links TRBV5-1 to TRBJ2-3, with 7 bases matching TRBD2. This CDR3 comprises 15 residues. Looked up from germline, CDR1 is SGHRS and CDR2 is YFSETQ. V was pared by 1 base and J by 4 bases, with 6 bases of the junction left unmatched. CDR3 residues: CASSLNSGAADTQYF. Written as DNA, the CDR3 is TGCGCCAGCAGCTTGAACAGCGGGGCTGCAGATACGCAGTATTTT.

The chain combines TRBV4-1 with TRBJ2-3; 9 positions agree with TRBD2. The V and J ends lost 0 bases and 5 bases, in that order; junction bases with no gene match: 3. Germline V lookup: CDR1 MGHRA, CDR2 YSYEKL. This CDR3 has 15 amino acids. In DNA, the CDR3 is TGCGCCAGCAGCCAAGATCCGACTAGCGGAGATACGCAGTATTTT. Protein: CASSQDPTSGDTQYF.

CDR3 nucleotide sequence: TGTGCCAGCAGGGGGATAGCGGGAGTTCATCCGTGGACGCAGTATTTT. Its translation: CASRGIAGVHPWTQYF. V is TRBV12-3 or TRBV12-4 and J is TRBJ2-3, with 9 nucleotides matching TRBD2. The CDR3 sequence is 16 residues long. Trimming cost V 6 bases and J 9 bases; bases outside gene matches: 16.